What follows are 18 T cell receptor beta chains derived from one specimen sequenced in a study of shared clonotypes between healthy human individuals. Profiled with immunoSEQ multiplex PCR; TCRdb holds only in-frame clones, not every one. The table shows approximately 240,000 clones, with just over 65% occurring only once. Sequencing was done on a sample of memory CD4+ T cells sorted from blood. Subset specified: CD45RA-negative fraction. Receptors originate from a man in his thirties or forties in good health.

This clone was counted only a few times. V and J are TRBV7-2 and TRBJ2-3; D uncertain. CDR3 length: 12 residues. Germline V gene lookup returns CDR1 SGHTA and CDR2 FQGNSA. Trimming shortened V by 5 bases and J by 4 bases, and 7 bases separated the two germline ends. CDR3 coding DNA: TGTGCCAGCAGCATGTCCGCAGATACGCAGTATTTT. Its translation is CASSMSADTQYF.

CDR3 DNA sequence: TGTGCCAGCAGTGCCCTAGCAGGGGGTTCAGGTGCCTACAATGAGCAGTTCTTC. As protein: CASSALAGGSGAYNEQFF. The J gene is TRBJ2-1, the V gene TRBV6-1; 7 nucleotides agree with TRBD1. The CDR3 length is 18 residues. The junction had 14 bases not matched to a gene; V was cut back by 4 bases and J by 2 bases. CDR1 is MNHNS and CDR2 is SASEGT in the germline V gene.

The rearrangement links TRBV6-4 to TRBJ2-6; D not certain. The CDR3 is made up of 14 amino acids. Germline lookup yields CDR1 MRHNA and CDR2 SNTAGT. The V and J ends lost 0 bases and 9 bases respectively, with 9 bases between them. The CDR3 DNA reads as TGTGCCAGCAGTGACTCGAGTCGCAGCAACGTCCTGACTTTC. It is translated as CASSDSSRSNVLTF.

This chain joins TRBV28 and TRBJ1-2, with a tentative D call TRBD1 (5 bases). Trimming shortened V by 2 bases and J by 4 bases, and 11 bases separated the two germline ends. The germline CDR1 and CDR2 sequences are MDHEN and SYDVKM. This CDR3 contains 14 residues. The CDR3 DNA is TGTGCCAGCAGTTTAGCAGGGATTACCTATGGCTACACCTTC. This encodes CASSLAGITYGYTF.

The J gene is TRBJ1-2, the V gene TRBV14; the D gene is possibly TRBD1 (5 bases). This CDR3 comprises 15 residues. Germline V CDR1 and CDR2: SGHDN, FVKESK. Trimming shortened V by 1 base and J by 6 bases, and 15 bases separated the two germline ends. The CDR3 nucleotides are TGTGCCAGCAGCCAAGGCACCGGGACTCAGGATGGCTACACCTTC. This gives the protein CASSQGTGTQDGYTF.

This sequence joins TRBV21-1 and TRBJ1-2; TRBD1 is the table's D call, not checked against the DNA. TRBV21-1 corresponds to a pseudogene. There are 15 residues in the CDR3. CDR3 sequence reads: CASSHQMTGRAGYTF. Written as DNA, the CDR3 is TGTGCCAGCAGCCATCAGATGACAGGGCGTGCGGGCTACACCTTC.

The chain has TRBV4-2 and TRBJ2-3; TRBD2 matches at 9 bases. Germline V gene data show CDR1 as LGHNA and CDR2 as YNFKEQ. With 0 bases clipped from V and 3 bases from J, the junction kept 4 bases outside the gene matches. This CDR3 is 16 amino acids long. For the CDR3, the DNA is TGTGCCAGCAGCCAAGAAGTAGCGGGGGAAACAGATACGCAGTATTTT. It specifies CASSQEVAGETDTQYF.

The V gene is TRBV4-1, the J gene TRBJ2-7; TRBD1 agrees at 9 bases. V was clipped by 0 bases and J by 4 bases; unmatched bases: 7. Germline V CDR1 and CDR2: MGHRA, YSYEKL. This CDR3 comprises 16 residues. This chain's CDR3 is CASSQDDRTGEYEQYF. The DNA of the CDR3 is TGCGCCAGCAGCCAAGACGATAGGACAGGGGAATACGAGCAGTACTTC.

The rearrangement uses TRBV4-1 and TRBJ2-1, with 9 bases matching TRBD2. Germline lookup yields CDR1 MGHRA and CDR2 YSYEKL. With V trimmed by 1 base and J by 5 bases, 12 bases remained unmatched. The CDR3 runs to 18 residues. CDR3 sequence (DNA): TGCGCCAGCAGCCAAGCCCAGAGCGGGAGGAAGAGGGACAATGAGCAGTTCTTC. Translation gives CASSQAQSGRKRDNEQFF.

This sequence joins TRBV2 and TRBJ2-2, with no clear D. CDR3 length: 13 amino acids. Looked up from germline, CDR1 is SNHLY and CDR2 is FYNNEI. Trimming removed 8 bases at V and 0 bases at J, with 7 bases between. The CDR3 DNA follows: TGTGCCAGCGGGGAAACGAACACCGGGGAGCTGTTTTTT. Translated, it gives CASGETNTGELFF.

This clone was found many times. CDR3 DNA: TGTGCCAGCAGCTTTCCGGGCACTGAAGCTTTCTTT. Translation: CASSFPGTEAFF. V is TRBV7-9 and J is TRBJ1-1; D remains unclear. The V end lost 3 bases, the J end lost 4 bases, and 6 bases lay between the germline ends. The CDR3 sequence is 12 residues long. The germline V gene encodes CDR1 SEHNR and CDR2 FQNEAQ (reference sequence).

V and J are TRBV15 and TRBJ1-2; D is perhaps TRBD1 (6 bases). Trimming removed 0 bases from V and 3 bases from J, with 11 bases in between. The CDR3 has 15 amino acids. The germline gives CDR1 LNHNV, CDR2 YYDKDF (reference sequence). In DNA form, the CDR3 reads TGTGCCACCAGCAGAGACCAACAGGGACACTATGGCTACACCTTC. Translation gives CATSRDQQGHYGYTF.

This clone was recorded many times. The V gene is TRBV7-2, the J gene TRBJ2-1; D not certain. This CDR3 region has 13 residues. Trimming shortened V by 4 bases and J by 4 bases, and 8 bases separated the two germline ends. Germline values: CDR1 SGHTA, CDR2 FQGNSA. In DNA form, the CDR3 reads TGTGCCAGCAGCTACCTATTTTACAATGAGCAGTTCTTC. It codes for CASSYLFYNEQFF.

The CDR3 reads CASSQERVRWSQFF. The CDR3 DNA is TGTGCCAGCAGCCAAGAGCGGGTTAGGTGGTCTCAGTTCTTC. The rearrangement links TRBV7-9 to TRBJ2-1, with D possibly being TRBD2 (6 bases). The V end was cut by 5 bases, the J end by 13 bases, with 21 bases between. This CDR3 comprises 14 residues. In germline, CDR1 is SEHNR, CDR2 FQNEAQ (reference sequence).

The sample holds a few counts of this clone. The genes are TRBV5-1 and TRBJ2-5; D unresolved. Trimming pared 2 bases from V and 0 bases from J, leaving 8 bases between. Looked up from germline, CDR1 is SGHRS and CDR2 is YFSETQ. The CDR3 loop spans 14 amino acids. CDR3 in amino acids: CASSFSGYQETQYF. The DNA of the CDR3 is TGCGCCAGCAGCTTTTCCGGGTACCAAGAGACCCAGTACTTC.

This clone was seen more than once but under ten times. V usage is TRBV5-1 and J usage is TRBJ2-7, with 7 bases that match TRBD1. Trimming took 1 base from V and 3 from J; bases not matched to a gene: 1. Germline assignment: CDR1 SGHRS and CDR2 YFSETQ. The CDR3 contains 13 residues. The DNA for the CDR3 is TGCGCCAGCAGCTTGACAGGGGTCTACGAGCAGTACTTC. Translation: CASSLTGVYEQYF.

The CDR3 DNA reads as TGTGCCAGCAGTTTGCCTGGACCCCGGCAGAACAATGAGCAGTTCTTC. Its protein product is CASSLPGPRQNNEQFF. This chain joins TRBV28 and TRBJ2-1, with D hard to call. V lost 3 bases to trimming and J lost 5 bases, with 17 bases between them. CDR3 size: 16 residues. The germline CDR1 and CDR2 sequences are MDHEN and SYDVKM.

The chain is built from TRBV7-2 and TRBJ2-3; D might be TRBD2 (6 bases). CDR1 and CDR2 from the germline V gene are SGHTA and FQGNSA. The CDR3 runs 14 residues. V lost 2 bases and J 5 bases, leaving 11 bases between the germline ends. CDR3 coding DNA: TGTGCCAGCAGCTTAACCGGAGGGGTAGATACGCAGTATTTT. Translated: CASSLTGGVDTQYF.